This TCR beta chain was identified during a study of Graves' ophthalmopathy and Graves' hyperthyroidism. The study, taken as a whole, reports: A model built from 13 signatures distinguished ophthalmopathy from stable hyperthyroidism with 87.88% sensitivity and 70% to 84% specificity.

Stable hyperthyroidism denotes an absence of ophthalmopathy throughout 18 months of follow-up. CDR3 regions of TCR beta were amplified from RNA transcripts. HTBI primers were employed in first-round RT-PCR, then a second-round multiplex PCR followed. TCRdb itself ran the multiplex PCR reads through MiXCR, one entry per CDR3 protein. The data contain around 400,000 distinct CDR3 sequences, 20% to 25% of them singletons. This clonotype was seen a few times. The antigen remains undetermined. This may come from a read error, since a much larger clone is one base off. The length of the CDR3 is 15 residues. Per germline, CDR1 LNHDA and CDR2 SQIVND (reference sequence).

Source material: peripheral blood. The source of this sequence is a woman aged 18-29 years with stable Graves' hyperthyroidism. The gene calls are TRBV19 and TRBJ1-1; perhaps TRBD1 as D (5 bases). The chain's CDR3 is CASSPLRGPNTEACF. CDR3 nucleotides: TGTGCCAGTAGTCCCCTGAGGGGACCGAACACTGAAGCTTGCTTT. Based on the CDR3 plus reference TRBV19 and TRBJ1-1, the full variable domain is DGGITQSPKYLFRKEGQNVTLSCEQNLNHDAMYWYRQDPGQGLRLIYYSQIVNDFQKGDIAEGYSVSREKKESFPLTVTSAQKNPTAFYLCASSPLRGPNTEACFGQGTRLTVV.